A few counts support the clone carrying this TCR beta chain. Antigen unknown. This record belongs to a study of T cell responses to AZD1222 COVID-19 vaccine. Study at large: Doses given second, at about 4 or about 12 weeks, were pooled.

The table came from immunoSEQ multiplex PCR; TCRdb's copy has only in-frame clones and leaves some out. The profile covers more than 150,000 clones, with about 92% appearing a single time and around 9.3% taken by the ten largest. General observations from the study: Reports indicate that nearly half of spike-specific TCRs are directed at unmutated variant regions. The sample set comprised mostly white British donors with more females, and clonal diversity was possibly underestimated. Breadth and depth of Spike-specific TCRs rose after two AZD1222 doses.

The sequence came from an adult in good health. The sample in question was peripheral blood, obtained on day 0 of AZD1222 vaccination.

The CDR3 reads CASSKGRLNTEAFF. The CDR3, as DNA: TGTGCCAGCAGCAAAGGGAGGTTGAACACTGAAGCTTTCTTT. The rearrangement links TRBV6-2 or TRBV6-3 to TRBJ1-1; D not certain. This CDR3 contains 14 residues. V shed 6 bases and J shed 0 bases, with 11 bases lying between them. The germline CDR1 and CDR2 sequences are MNHEY and SVGEGT.